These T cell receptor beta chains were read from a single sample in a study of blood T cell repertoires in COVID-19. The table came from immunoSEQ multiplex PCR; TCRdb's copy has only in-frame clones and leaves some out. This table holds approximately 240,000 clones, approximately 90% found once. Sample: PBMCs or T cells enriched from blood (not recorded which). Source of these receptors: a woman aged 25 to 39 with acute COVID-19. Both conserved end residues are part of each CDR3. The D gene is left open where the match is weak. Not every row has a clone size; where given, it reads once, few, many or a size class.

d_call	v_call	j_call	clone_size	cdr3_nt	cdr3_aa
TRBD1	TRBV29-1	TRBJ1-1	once	TGCAGCGTTGGACAGGGCTGGAGAAGGAACACTGAAGCTTTCTTT	CSVGQGWRRNTEAFF
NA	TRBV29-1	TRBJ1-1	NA	TGCAGTGGGGGGATGAACACTGAAGCTTTCTTT	CSGGMNTEAFF
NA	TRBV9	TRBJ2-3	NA	TGTGCCAGCAGCGTGGGACTTTCTAGCACAGATACGCAGTATTTT	CASSVGLSSTDTQYF
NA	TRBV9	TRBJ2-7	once	TGTGCCAGCAGCGTAGGCAGGGGACAGCAGTACTTC	CASSVGRGQQYF
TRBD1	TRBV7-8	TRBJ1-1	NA	TGTGCCAGCAGCTTAAGGACAGGGGAGACTGAAGCTTTCTTT	CASSLRTGETEAFF
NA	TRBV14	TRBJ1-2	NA	TGTGCCAGCAGCCATAGGGGCGCCGATGGCTACACCTTC	CASSHRGADGYTF
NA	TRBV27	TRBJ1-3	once	TGTGCCAGCAGTTCTGGACATCCAAGTCGGGGGAACACCATATATTTT	CASSSGHPSRGNTIYF
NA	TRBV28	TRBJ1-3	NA	TGTGCCAGCAGTTTATGGGATGGTCAGGGCTCTGGAAACACCATATATTTT	CASSLWDGQGSGNTIYF
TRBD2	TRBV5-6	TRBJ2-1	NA	TGTGCCAGCAGCACAATAGCGGGGGTTCCCTACAATGAGCAGTTCTTC	CASSTIAGVPYNEQFF
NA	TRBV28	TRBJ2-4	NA	TGTGCCAGCAGTTTGACAGTCAAAAACATTCAGTACTTC	CASSLTVKNIQYF
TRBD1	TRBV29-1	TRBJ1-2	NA	TGCAGCGTTGAAACAACAGAAGGACAGGGGGCTAGTGGCTACACCTTC	CSVETTEGQGASGYTF
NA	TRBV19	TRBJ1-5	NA	TGTGCCAGTCGGGGAGACAGGTCCAGCTATCAGCCCCAGCATTTT	CASRGDRSSYQPQHF
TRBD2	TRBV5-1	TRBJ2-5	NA	TGCGCCAGCAGCTGGGGGGGACTACAAGAGACCCAGTACTTC	CASSWGGLQETQYF
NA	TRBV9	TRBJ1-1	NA	TGTGCCAGCAGCGTGAACTCAGGGGCTGAAGCTTTCTTT	CASSVNSGAEAFF
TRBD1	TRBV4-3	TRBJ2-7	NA	TGCGCCAGCAGCCAAGAAGTCGGACAGGGCTACGAGCAGTACTTC	CASSQEVGQGYEQYF
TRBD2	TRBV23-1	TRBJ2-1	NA	TGCGCCAGCACTACGGGACTAGCGGCCCATATCTCCTACAATGAGCAGTTCTTC	CASTTGLAAHISYNEQFF
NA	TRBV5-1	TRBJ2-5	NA	TGCGCCAGCAGCTTGGACAGATTGGAGACCCAGTACTTC	CASSLDRLETQYF